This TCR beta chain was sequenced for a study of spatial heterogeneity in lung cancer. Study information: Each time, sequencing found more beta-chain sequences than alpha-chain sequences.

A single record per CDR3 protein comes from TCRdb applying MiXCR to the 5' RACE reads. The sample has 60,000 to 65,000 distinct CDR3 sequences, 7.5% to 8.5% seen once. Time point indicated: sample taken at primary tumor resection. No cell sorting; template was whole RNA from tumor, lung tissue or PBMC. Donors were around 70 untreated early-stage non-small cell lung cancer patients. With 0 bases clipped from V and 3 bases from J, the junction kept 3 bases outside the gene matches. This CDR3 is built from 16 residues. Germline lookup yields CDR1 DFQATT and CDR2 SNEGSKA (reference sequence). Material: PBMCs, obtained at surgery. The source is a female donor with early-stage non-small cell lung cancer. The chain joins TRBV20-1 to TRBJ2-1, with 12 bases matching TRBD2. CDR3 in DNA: TGCAGTGCTAGAGATTCTAGCGGGAGGGTCTACAATGAGCAGTTCTTC. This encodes CSARDSSGRVYNEQFF.